The 5 T cell receptor beta chains reported below all come from one sample, sequenced in a study of T cell responses to AZD1222 COVID-19 vaccine. Assay: immunoSEQ multiplex PCR; the TCRdb copy retains only in-frame clones and omits some. The repertoire consists of about 110,000 clones, with roughly 90% occurring once and the leading ten covering about 4.1%. The sample here was peripheral blood, taken on day 0 of AZD1222 vaccination. Receptor source: an adult in good health.

V usage is TRBV9 and J usage is TRBJ2-5; no clear D gene. Germline CDR1 is SGDLS and CDR2 is YYNGEE. Trimming removed 2 bases from V and 4 bases from J, with 12 bases in between. This CDR3 has 14 residues. CDR3 sequence (DNA): TGTGCCAGCAGCGTTGGTCCGATCACAGAGACCCAGTACTTC. Translated, it gives CASSVGPITETQYF.

The CDR3 DNA sequence: TGTGCCAGCTCCCCGGGACAGGAGAACTATGGCTACACCTTC. Translation: CASSPGQENYGYTF. The V call is TRBV18, the J call TRBJ1-2; TRBD1 matches at 8 bases. From germline, CDR1 is KGHSH and CDR2 LQKENI. With 6 bases clipped from V and 2 bases from J, the junction kept 5 bases outside the gene matches. CDR3 length: 14 residues.

This clone has just a few counts. The rearrangement uses TRBV6-5 and TRBJ2-5; TRBD2 matches 12 bases. This CDR3 comprises 15 residues. V shed 5 bases, J shed 5 bases, and the junction held 6 bases outside the gene matches. Germline values: CDR1 MNHEY, CDR2 SVGAGI. This chain's CDR3 is CASSQTGTSGETQYF. The CDR3, as DNA: TGTGCCAGCAGTCAGACCGGGACTAGCGGGGAGACCCAGTACTTC.

The chain combines TRBV19 with TRBJ1-4, with D unclear. CDR1 and CDR2 (germline): LNHDA, SQIVND (reference sequence). The V and J ends lost 5 bases and 4 bases respectively, with 11 bases between them. The CDR3 covers 14 residues. The CDR3 region is CASSWQTSNEKLFF. The CDR3 bases are TGTGCCAGTAGTTGGCAGACGAGTAATGAAAAACTGTTTTTT.

In this sample, this clone turned up a few times. The CDR3 DNA reads TGTGCCAGCAGCCATCGAACGGGGGCAGGGGATACGCAGTATTTT. As protein: CASSHRTGAGDTQYF. The V call is TRBV3-1 (or the pseudogene TRBV3-2), the J call TRBJ2-3; D tentatively fits TRBD1 or TRBD2 (6 bases each). Between the trimmed V and J ends, which lost 3 bases and 6 bases, there was a span of 16 bases. The germline V gene has CDR1 LGHDT and CDR2 YNNKEL (reference sequence). The CDR3 covers 15 residues.